Following are 24 T cell receptor beta chains from one sample sequenced in a study of cytomegalovirus exposure and HLA in healthy donors. Generated by immunoSEQ multiplex PCR, the TCRdb table keeps only in-frame clones and is missing some. The sample has over 150,000 clones; approximately 86% are singletons. Sample: PBMCs. Receptors originate from a man aged 18 to 29 in good health and CMV-seropositive.

Only a few counts were recorded for this clone. The gene calls are TRBV7-2 and TRBJ1-5, with unresolved D. The CDR3 spans 15 residues. Trimming cost V 4 bases and J 1 base, with 11 bases left between them. Germline V gene sequence: CDR1 SGHTA, CDR2 FQGNSA. CDR3 in amino acids: CASSSLGRSNQPQHF. DNA for the CDR3: TGTGCCAGCAGCTCACTAGGTCGGAGCAATCAGCCCCAGCATTTT.

The chain has TRBV11-2 and TRBJ2-1, with D possibly TRBD2 on 5 matching bases. The length of the CDR3 is 15 residues. V was clipped by 4 bases and J by 3 bases, with 13 bases between them. The germline V gene encodes CDR1 SGHAT and CDR2 FQNNGV. This CDR3 reads CASSYIASRYNEQFF. The DNA for the CDR3 is TGTGCCAGCAGCTATATAGCGAGCCGCTACAATGAGCAGTTCTTC.

V and J are TRBV5-6 and TRBJ1-4; 9 nucleotides line up with TRBD1. The CDR3 spans 17 residues. The V gene's germline CDR1 is SGHDT and CDR2 YYEEEE. The J segment lost 5 bases and the V segment lost 0 bases, leaving 8 bases of the junction unmatched. CDR3 nucleotide sequence: TGTGCCAGCAGCTTGGAAACAGGGGGCGGTGAAAATGAAAAACTGTTTTTT. Translation: CASSLETGGGENEKLFF.

The chain recombines TRBV27 with TRBJ1-5; D not resolved. V lost 5 bases, J lost 1 base, and 9 bases lay in between. Germline V gene lookup returns CDR1 MNHEY and CDR2 SMNVEV (reference sequence). The CDR3 is made up of 14 amino acids. The CDR3 DNA reads TGTGCCAGCAGTCCCGAGGGCAGCAATCAGCCCCAGCATTTT. This codes for CASSPEGSNQPQHF.

This sequence joins TRBV27 and TRBJ2-3; 8 bases line up with TRBD2. CDR1 and CDR2 from the germline V gene are MNHEY and SMNVEV (reference sequence). The CDR3 has 14 residues. The J segment lost 6 bases and the V segment lost 5 bases, leaving 7 bases of the junction unmatched. Written as DNA, the CDR3 is TGTGCCAGCAGTCTTGGACTAGCCCTCGATACGCAGTATTTT. Its translation is CASSLGLALDTQYF.

The V call is TRBV7-9, the J call TRBJ1-5; D may be TRBD1 (6 bases). The CDR3 has 16 residues. Germline CDR1 is SEHNR and CDR2 is FQNEAQ (reference sequence). The V and J ends lost 5 bases and 1 base respectively, with 15 bases between them. The DNA for the CDR3 is TGTGCCAGCAGCCTCGGGGGGCTCGGGAGCAATCAGCCCCAGCATTTT. It codes for CASSLGGLGSNQPQHF.

V and J are TRBV15 and TRBJ2-7; 13 bases fit TRBD2. This CDR3 has 15 residues. V shed 8 bases and J 2 bases; nucleotides not matched to a gene: 6. The germline gives CDR1 LNHNV, CDR2 YYDKDF (reference sequence). The DNA for the CDR3 is TGTGCCACCGGCAAAGGGACTAGCGGGGCCTACGAGCAGTACTTC. Protein product: CATGKGTSGAYEQYF.

The J gene is TRBJ2-7, the V gene TRBV7-3; a weak D match, TRBD2 (6 bases). The CDR3 is made up of 14 amino acids. Trimming left V 2 bases short and J 2 bases short, with 10 bases between. The germline CDR1 and CDR2 sequences are SGHTA and FQGTGA. CDR3 protein: CASSLFWGAYEQYF. CDR3 coding DNA: TGTGCCAGCAGCTTATTTTGGGGGGCCTACGAGCAGTACTTC.

This clone was detected once. The chain couples TRBV2 to TRBJ1-1; TRBD1 is a possible D gene (6 bases). CDR1 and CDR2 (germline): SNHLY, FYNNEI. The CDR3 extends over 13 amino acids. V was clipped by 9 bases and J by 6 bases, with 17 bases between them. CDR3 bases: TGTGCCAGAAATCGACAGGACCCCTCTGAAGCTTTCTTT. Its translation is CARNRQDPSEAFF. The variable domain in full, with the rest retrieved from reference TRBV2 and TRBJ1-1, is EPEVTQTPSHQVTQMGQEVILRCVPISNHLYFYWYRQILGQKVEFLVSFYNNEISEKSEIFDDQFSVERPDGSNFTLKIRSTKLEDSAMYFCARNRQDPSEAFFGQGTRLTVV.

The chain has TRBV30 and TRBJ1-1; D unclear. Deletions cut 5 bases from V and 6 bases from J, with 7 bases between. The CDR3 length is 10 residues. CDR1 and CDR2 (germline): GTSNPN, SVGIG (reference sequence). CDR3 nucleotides: TGTGCCTGGGGGCCCCCTGAAGCTTTCTTT. Its translation is CAWGPPEAFF. Full variable domain (missing parts from reference TRBV30 and TRBJ1-1): SQTIHQWPATLVQPVGSPLSLECTVEGTSNPNLYWYRQAAGRGLQLLFYSVGIGQISSEVPQNLSASRPQDRQFILSSKKLLLSDSGFYLCAWGPPEAFFGQGTRLTVV.

V gene TRBV5-6 combines with J gene TRBJ1-2; D gene unclear. Per the germline V gene, CDR1 is SGHDT and CDR2 is YYEEEE. Trimming removed 4 bases from V and 2 bases from J, with 12 bases in between. The CDR3 is made up of 14 amino acids. CDR3 region: CASSQYSGNYGYTF. The CDR3 nucleotides are TGTGCCAGCAGCCAGTACAGTGGGAACTATGGCTACACCTTC.

This clone was seen a single time. The chain has TRBV7-2 and TRBJ2-7; TRBD1 aligns across 7 bases. Germline V gene lookup returns CDR1 SGHTA and CDR2 FQGNSA. V shed 5 bases, J shed 5 bases, and the junction held 6 bases outside the gene matches. The CDR3 is 13 residues long. CDR3: CASSPYTGDEQYF. The CDR3 region has the DNA TGTGCCAGCAGCCCCTACACAGGGGACGAGCAGTACTTC.

The chain employs TRBV5-1 and TRBJ2-3; 11 bases align to TRBD2. Germline values: CDR1 SGHRS, CDR2 YFSETQ. The CDR3 contains 17 residues. V was pared by 2 bases and J by 3 bases, with 8 bases of the junction left unmatched. The CDR3 protein is CASSLTLAGGKTDTQYF. The CDR3 DNA is TGCGCCAGCAGCTTAACCCTAGCGGGGGGAAAAACAGATACGCAGTATTTT.

This clone was picked up one time. The rearrangement joins TRBV30 to TRBJ2-1; 10 nucleotides align to TRBD2. V shed 3 bases, J shed 10 bases, and the junction held 6 bases outside the gene matches. The CDR3 extends over 13 amino acids. Germline assignment: CDR1 GTSNPN and CDR2 SVGIG (reference sequence). CDR3: CAWRPSGRGEQFF. As DNA, the CDR3 is TGTGCCTGGAGACCCAGCGGGAGGGGGGAGCAGTTCTTC.

A note on this clone: In the same sample, other DNA sequences code for this CDR3. The chain carries TRBV5-1 and TRBJ1-3; TRBD1 matches at 10 bases. The V and J ends lost 2 bases and 4 bases, in that order; junction bases with no gene match: 6. The length of the CDR3 is 16 residues. Germline V gene sequence: CDR1 SGHRS, CDR2 YFSETQ. CDR3 amino acids: CASSLPGTGAGNTIYF. Here the CDR3 DNA reads TGCGCCAGCAGCTTACCCGGGACAGGGGCCGGAAACACCATATATTTT.

The gene calls are TRBV5-1 and TRBJ1-4; TRBD1 aligns across 7 bases. With V trimmed by 0 bases and J by 6 bases, 5 bases remained unmatched. The CDR3 has 15 amino acids. Germline CDR1 reads SGHRS; CDR2 reads YFSETQ. The CDR3 loop reads CASSLAVTGYEKLFF. As DNA, the CDR3 is TGCGCCAGCAGCTTGGCCGTGACAGGGTATGAAAAACTGTTTTTT. Full variable domain (rest looked up from reference TRBV5-1 and TRBJ1-4): KAGVTQTPRYLIKTRGQQVTLSCSPISGHRSVSWYQQTPGQGLQFLFEYFSETQRNKGNFPGRFSGRQFSNSRSEMNVSTLELGDSALYLCASSLAVTGYEKLFFGSGTQLSVL.

The genes are TRBV29-1 and TRBJ1-2; 7 nucleotides line up with TRBD1. V lost 3 bases, J lost 5 bases, and 12 bases stayed unmatched. Germline V gives CDR1 SQVTM, CDR2 ANQGSEA. The CDR3 consists of 15 residues. The CDR3, as DNA: TGCAGCGTTGACCCCCCAGGGGGGACGAGATATGGCTACACCTTC. This encodes CSVDPPGGTRYGYTF.

This chain uses TRBV10-3 with TRBJ2-5; possibly TRBD1 for D (6 bases). V lost 6 bases, J lost 5 bases, and 16 bases lay in between. This CDR3 comprises 14 residues. Germline V gene lookup returns CDR1 ENHRY and CDR2 SYGVKD. The CDR3 reads CAISTDTGLETQYF. The CDR3 DNA is TGTGCCATCAGCACCGACACAGGGCTCGAGACCCAGTACTTC.

The chain links TRBV7-2 to TRBJ2-3, with TRBD1 as a possible D gene (5 bases). The CDR3 runs to 13 residues. Germline-derived CDR1 and CDR2 are SGHTA and FQGNSA. The CDR3 DNA sequence: TGTGCAAACCAGGGTACCTACACAGATACGCAGTATTTT. Its protein is CANQGTYTDTQYF.

The rearrangement joins TRBV7-9 to TRBJ2-7; the match to TRBD2 covers 14 bases. The CDR3 has 15 amino acids. Germline CDR1 is SEHNR and CDR2 is FQNEAQ (reference sequence). V shed 4 bases, J shed 3 bases, and the junction held 2 bases outside the gene matches. CDR3 sequence reads: CASSSGTSGGYEQYF. Here the CDR3 DNA reads TGTGCCAGCAGCTCCGGGACTAGCGGGGGCTACGAGCAGTACTTC.

V is TRBV19 and J is TRBJ1-2; 10 bases agree with TRBD1. V shed 5 bases and J 3 bases; nucleotides not matched to a gene: 6. CDR3 length: 15 amino acids. Per germline, CDR1 LNHDA and CDR2 SQIVND (reference sequence). The CDR3 DNA is TGTGCCAGTAGTTCCGGGGGGACAGGGGACTATGGCTACACCTTC. It yields the protein CASSSGGTGDYGYTF.

This rearrangement joins TRBV7-2 to TRBJ1-3; weak D call: TRBD1 (6 bases). The CDR3 sequence is 15 residues long. Germline-derived CDR1 and CDR2 are SGHTA and FQGNSA. V was pared by 5 bases and J by 4 bases, with 15 bases between. This chain's CDR3 is CASSPPGVGGNTIYF. The CDR3 DNA sequence: TGTGCCAGCAGCCCCCCAGGGGTGGGAGGAAACACCATATATTTT.

The CDR3 here is CASSGTALHGYTF. The CDR3 bases are TGCGCCAGCAGCGGGACAGCACTTCATGGCTACACCTTC. The chain has TRBV4-3 and TRBJ1-2, with 7 bases that match TRBD1. Looked up from germline, CDR1 is LGHNA and CDR2 is YSLEER. The CDR3 runs to 13 residues. V trimming: 5 bases; J trimming: 6 bases; junction bases outside the gene matches: 6.

This sequence joins TRBV7-9 and TRBJ2-7; 7 bases agree with TRBD1. Germline V gives CDR1 SEHNR, CDR2 FQNEAQ (reference sequence). This CDR3 comprises 13 residues. Unmatched junction bases numbered 5, after V lost 6 bases and J lost 3 bases. CDR3 coding DNA: TGTGCCAGCAGACGGGACAGTCTCTACGAGCAGTACTTC. Protein product: CASRRDSLYEQYF.